Shown below are 30 T cell receptor beta chains from a single sample sequenced in a study of blood T cell repertoires in COVID-19. Assay: immunoSEQ multiplex PCR; the TCRdb copy retains only in-frame clones and omits some. The data contain 130,000 to 150,000 clones, more than 75% of them singletons. Source material: peripheral blood. The receptors shown here come from a woman aged 50 to 60 with active or convalescent COVID-19.

The genes are TRBV7-3 and TRBJ1-1, with 9 bases aligning to TRBD1. V was pared by 4 bases and J by 2 bases, with 11 bases of the junction left unmatched. Germline assignment: CDR1 SGHTA and CDR2 FQGTGA. The CDR3 loop spans 17 amino acids. CDR3 nucleotides: TGTGCCAGCAGCTCAAAGACACCGGGACAGGGAAACACTGAAGCTTTCTTT. Its translation: CASSSKTPGQGNTEAFF.

The chain couples TRBV6-1 to TRBJ1-2, with 7 bases identical to TRBD1. V lost 1 base, J lost 0 bases, and 2 bases stayed unmatched. CDR3 length equals 15 residues. CDR1 MNHNS and CDR2 SASEGT come from the germline V gene. The CDR3 DNA reads as TGTGCCAGCAGTGAAGGGGGACAGCCTAACTATGGCTACACCTTC. Its protein is CASSEGGQPNYGYTF.

This sequence joins TRBV5-5 and TRBJ1-4; the D gene is possibly TRBD1 (5 bases). CDR3 length: 15 amino acids. V was pared by 0 bases and J by 8 bases, with 14 bases between. Germline CDR1 is SGHKS and CDR2 is YYEKEE (reference sequence). CDR3 nucleotide sequence: TGTGCCAGCAGCTTGGCTCCAGGGCTATTCGAAAAACTGTTTTTT. The encoded protein is CASSLAPGLFEKLFF.

The chain couples TRBV19 to TRBJ1-2; D is ambiguous. Germline V lookup: CDR1 LNHDA, CDR2 SQIVND (reference sequence). The ends were cut back, 5 bases at V and 2 bases at J, with 9 bases in the middle. The CDR3 length is 13 residues. This CDR3 is CASSVTPNYGYTF. CDR3 DNA: TGTGCCAGTAGTGTCACACCGAACTATGGCTACACCTTC.

The rearrangement joins TRBV4-3 to TRBJ2-6, with D maybe TRBD2 (5 bases). Per germline, CDR1 LGHNA and CDR2 YSLEER. The V end was cut by 0 bases, the J end by 3 bases, with 15 bases between. The CDR3 length is 18 residues. This CDR3 is CASSQDSRGSSGANVLTF. The CDR3 coding sequence is TGCGCCAGCAGCCAAGATTCGAGAGGGTCGAGTGGGGCCAACGTCCTGACTTTC.

The rearrangement links TRBV28 to TRBJ2-7; a possible D gene is TRBD2 (5 bases). Germline loops: CDR1 MDHEN, CDR2 SYDVKM. The ends were cut back, 3 bases at V and 4 bases at J, with 13 bases in the middle. This CDR3 has 14 amino acids. The CDR3 here is CASSLRGSVYEQYF. The CDR3 DNA follows: TGTGCCAGCAGTTTGCGTGGGAGTGTATACGAGCAGTACTTC.

V and J are TRBV7-3 and TRBJ2-3, with TRBD2 matching 12 bases. This CDR3 has 17 amino acids. V was clipped by 2 bases and J by 6 bases; unmatched bases: 9. Germline-derived CDR1 and CDR2 are SGHTA and FQGTGA. DNA of the CDR3: TGTGCCAGCAGCTTATTCGCGACTAGCGGGAGCATGGATACGCAGTATTTT. Translation: CASSLFATSGSMDTQYF.

This clone showed up just once. The rearrangement uses TRBV18 and TRBJ1-2; 7 bases agree with TRBD1. The CDR3 is made up of 13 amino acids. V lost 2 bases, J lost 6 bases, and 3 bases stayed unmatched. The germline CDR1 and CDR2 sequences are KGHSH and LQKENI. Written as DNA, the CDR3 is TGTGCCAGCTCACCAAAGGGGGCTGATGGCTACACCTTC. This gives the protein CASSPKGADGYTF.

The chain recombines TRBV29-1 with TRBJ1-2; D is ambiguous. This CDR3 region has 14 residues. CDR1 is SQVTM and CDR2 is ANQGSEA in the germline V gene. The V gene lost 4 bases and the J gene lost 0 bases, with 12 bases spanning the gap. CDR3: CSVGLAATNYGYTF. The CDR3 DNA sequence: TGCAGCGTTGGCTTGGCAGCGACTAACTATGGCTACACCTTC.

The J gene is TRBJ1-1, the V gene TRBV19; TRBD1 is a possible D gene (6 bases). The length of the CDR3 is 13 residues. V was trimmed by 5 bases and J by 5 bases, leaving 12 bases between them. Germline V gene sequence: CDR1 LNHDA, CDR2 SQIVND (reference sequence). This CDR3 is CASSGRGRTEAFF. Written as DNA, the CDR3 is TGTGCCAGTAGTGGGAGGGGGAGGACTGAAGCTTTCTTT.

The chain combines TRBV10-2 with TRBJ1-5; tentative D call: TRBD1 (6 bases). The V end lost 7 bases, the J end lost 0 bases, and 7 bases lay between the germline ends. There are 13 residues in the CDR3. The germline gives CDR1 WSHSY, CDR2 SAAADI. The CDR3: CASTRGSNQPQHF. The DNA of the CDR3 is TGCGCCAGCACCAGGGGTAGCAATCAGCCCCAGCATTTT.

In nucleotides, the CDR3 is TGTGCCAGCAGTCGAGGACAGACGAACACTGAAGCTTTCTTT. Amino acid sequence: CASSRGQTNTEAFF. The V gene is TRBV6-5, the J gene TRBJ1-1, with D possibly TRBD1 on 6 matching bases. Per germline, CDR1 MNHEY and CDR2 SVGAGI. The CDR3 is made up of 14 amino acids. V gave up 5 bases and J gave up 1 base, with 11 bases separating them.

CDR3 residues: CASSSGQYDQPQHF. DNA of the CDR3: TGTGCCAGCAGTTCAGGACAGTACGATCAGCCCCAGCATTTT. V and J are TRBV27 and TRBJ1-5, with D perhaps matching TRBD1 (6 bases). The CDR3 length is 14 residues. V lost 4 bases to trimming and J lost 5 bases, with 12 bases between them. CDR1 MNHEY and CDR2 SMNVEV come from the germline V gene (reference sequence).

The CDR3 reads CASSLDGAGPTDTQYF. CDR3 sequence (DNA): TGTGCCAGCAGCTTAGATGGTGCGGGGCCCACAGATACGCAGTATTTT. This chain joins TRBV7-2 and TRBJ2-3; D possibly corresponds to TRBD2 (6 bases). Germline-derived CDR1 and CDR2 are SGHTA and FQGNSA. Trimming removed 1 base from V and 2 bases from J, with 13 bases in between. This CDR3 region has 16 residues.

This sequence joins TRBV3-1 (or the pseudogene TRBV3-2) and TRBJ2-1; 9 bases line up with TRBD2. V trimming: 4 bases; J trimming: 5 bases; junction bases outside the gene matches: 12. The CDR3 runs to 17 residues. Germline CDR1 and CDR2: LGHDT and YNNKEL (reference sequence). The CDR3 nucleotides are TGTGCCAGCAGCCGAGGTCCAGCGGGGGGTTCCAACAATGAGCAGTTCTTC. Its translation: CASSRGPAGGSNNEQFF.

This chain links TRBV15 with TRBJ2-1; 11 bases map to TRBD2. Germline V gene sequence: CDR1 LNHNV, CDR2 YYDKDF (reference sequence). The CDR3 is 17 residues long. With 1 base clipped from V and 1 base from J, the junction kept 3 bases outside the gene matches. This chain's CDR3 is CATSRVGTSGSYNEQFF. In DNA form, the CDR3 reads TGTGCCACCAGCAGAGTCGGGACTAGCGGTTCCTACAATGAGCAGTTCTTC.

This clone was seen a few times. The CDR3 is CASSLGGWAQPQHF. As DNA, the CDR3 is TGTGCCAGCAGTTTGGGAGGCTGGGCTCAGCCCCAGCATTTT. The J gene is TRBJ1-5, the V gene TRBV28; D call uncertain. The CDR3 has 14 residues. V lost 3 bases and J lost 6, with 12 bases in between. In germline, CDR1 is MDHEN, CDR2 SYDVKM.

This chain connects TRBV11-2 to TRBJ2-2; perhaps TRBD2 as D (5 bases). This CDR3 is 15 amino acids long. The germline CDR1 and CDR2 sequences are SGHAT and FQNNGV. V was clipped by 5 bases and J by 7 bases, with 17 bases between them. The CDR3 loop is CASSTPKGGGGELFF. Written as DNA, the CDR3 is TGTGCCAGCAGCACCCCAAAAGGTGGAGGCGGGGAGCTGTTTTTT.

This sequence joins TRBV25-1 and TRBJ1-4; TRBD1 is a possible D gene (6 bases). V was trimmed by 4 bases and J by 7 bases, leaving 13 bases between them. Per the germline V gene, CDR1 is MGHDK and CDR2 is SYGVNS. CDR3 size: 14 residues. CDR3 bases: TGTGCCAGCAGTGTAGCAGGGGTGGGTGAAAAACTGTTTTTT. This translates into CASSVAGVGEKLFF. Supplemented by reference TRBV25-1 and TRBJ1-4, the full variable domain reads EADIYQTPRYLVIGTGKKITLECSQTMGHDKMYWYQQDPGMELHLIHYSYGVNSTEKGDLSSESTVSRIRTEHFPLTLESARPSHTSQYLCASSVAGVGEKLFFGSGTQLSVL.

The chain employs TRBV6-4 and TRBJ1-1, with TRBD1 as a possible D gene (5 bases). V was clipped by 4 bases and J by 5 bases, with 23 bases between them. From germline, CDR1 is MRHNA and CDR2 SNTAGT. This CDR3 comprises 17 residues. This chain's CDR3 is CASSVPGDSCRETEAFF. CDR3 nucleotide sequence: TGTGCCAGCAGTGTGCCTGGGGATTCATGCAGGGAAACTGAAGCTTTCTTT.

The chain links TRBV6-1 to TRBJ1-1; 10 bases are a match to TRBD1. V lost 2 bases and J lost 1; bases outside the gene matches: 4. This CDR3 is built from 16 residues. Germline V gene data show CDR1 as MNHNS and CDR2 as SASEGT. CDR3: CASSETWDRGNTEAFF. Here the CDR3 DNA reads TGTGCCAGCAGTGAAACCTGGGACAGGGGGAACACTGAAGCTTTCTTT.

This chain links TRBV3-1 (or the pseudogene TRBV3-2) with TRBJ2-5; 10 bases are shared with TRBD1. The CDR3 totals 13 residues. Germline CDR1 is LGHDT and CDR2 is YNNKEL (reference sequence). V lost 9 bases to trimming and J lost 6 bases; unmatched junction nucleotides: 7. The CDR3 DNA reads as TGTGCCAGTACAGACAGGGGGCATCAGACCCAGTACTTC. Translation: CASTDRGHQTQYF.

V gene TRBV28 combines with J gene TRBJ2-1; D is unresolved. The CDR3 is 17 amino acids. The germline gives CDR1 MDHEN, CDR2 SYDVKM. V was cut by 1 base and J by 4 bases, with 17 bases left in between. Written as DNA, the CDR3 is TGTGCCAGCAGTTTATCCCATATAGGAGTAGGTTACAATGAGCAGTTCTTC. Amino acids: CASSLSHIGVGYNEQFF.

The CDR3 coding sequence is TGTGCCTGGACTTCGGGACTGACTGAGCAGTACTTC. It yields the protein CAWTSGLTEQYF. The rearrangement links TRBV30 to TRBJ2-7, with a tentative D call TRBD2 (6 bases). The CDR3 spans 12 residues. Trimming removed 4 bases from V and 7 bases from J, with 14 bases in between. Germline CDR1 reads GTSNPN; CDR2 reads SVGIG (reference sequence).

The chain joins TRBV7-2 to TRBJ2-5, with TRBD2 matching over 7 bases. CDR1 is SGHTA, CDR2 FQGNSA, per germline. The V and J ends lost 2 bases and 5 bases, in that order; junction bases with no gene match: 11. The CDR3 is 16 residues long. The CDR3 bases are TGTGCCAGCAGCTTACGCGGGAGTTCAGCTTTTGAGACCCAGTACTTC. It translates to CASSLRGSSAFETQYF.

V usage is TRBV11-2 and J usage is TRBJ2-5; 10 positions agree with TRBD2. CDR3 size: 17 residues. Germline-derived CDR1 and CDR2 are SGHAT and FQNNGV. V lost 1 base and J lost 2; bases outside the gene matches: 7. As DNA, the CDR3 is TGTGCCAGCAGCTTAGGCTGGCTAGCGGGGGTTCAAGAGACCCAGTACTTC. Protein product: CASSLGWLAGVQETQYF. Complete variable domain (other parts from reference TRBV11-2 and TRBJ2-5): EAGVAQSPRYKIIEKRQSVAFWCNPISGHATLYWYQQILGQGPKLLIQFQNNGVVDDSQLPKDRFSAERLKGVDSTLKIQPAKLEDSAVYLCASSLGWLAGVQETQYFGPGTRLLVL.

The chain uses TRBV10-3 and TRBJ1-1; 8 bases fit TRBD1. From germline, CDR1 is ENHRY and CDR2 SYGVKD. This CDR3 has 14 amino acids. The J segment lost 5 bases and the V segment lost 4 bases, leaving 6 bases of the junction unmatched. The CDR3: CAISGTGFGTEAFF. CDR3 in DNA: TGTGCCATCAGTGGGACAGGGTTTGGGACTGAAGCTTTCTTT.

In DNA, the CDR3 is TGCGCCAGCAGTGAGATACCAGCCTACGAGCAGTACTTC. Protein: CASSEIPAYEQYF. V and J are TRBV10-1 and TRBJ2-7, with no clear D. This CDR3 has 13 amino acids. V lost 2 bases and J 2 bases, leaving 7 bases between the germline ends. The germline V gene has CDR1 WNHNN and CDR2 SYGVQD (reference sequence).

The chain combines TRBV3-1 (or the pseudogene TRBV3-2) with TRBJ2-5, with 9 bases lining up with TRBD2. This CDR3 region has 16 residues. V lost 0 bases and J lost 1; bases outside the gene matches: 3. The germline CDR1 and CDR2 sequences are LGHDT and YNNKEL (reference sequence). The CDR3 bases are TGTGCCAGCAGCCAAGAGCTAGCGGGGACCCAAGAGACCCAGTACTTC. It codes for CASSQELAGTQETQYF.

This clone showed up just once. This CDR3 is CASSEQGNTEAFF. In DNA, the CDR3 is TGTGCCAGCAGCGAACAGGGGAACACTGAAGCTTTCTTT. This chain links TRBV7-2 with TRBJ1-1; a weak D match, TRBD1 (6 bases). Looked up from germline, CDR1 is SGHTA and CDR2 is FQGNSA. Deletions cut 5 bases from V and 1 base from J, with 8 bases between. CDR3 length equals 13 residues.